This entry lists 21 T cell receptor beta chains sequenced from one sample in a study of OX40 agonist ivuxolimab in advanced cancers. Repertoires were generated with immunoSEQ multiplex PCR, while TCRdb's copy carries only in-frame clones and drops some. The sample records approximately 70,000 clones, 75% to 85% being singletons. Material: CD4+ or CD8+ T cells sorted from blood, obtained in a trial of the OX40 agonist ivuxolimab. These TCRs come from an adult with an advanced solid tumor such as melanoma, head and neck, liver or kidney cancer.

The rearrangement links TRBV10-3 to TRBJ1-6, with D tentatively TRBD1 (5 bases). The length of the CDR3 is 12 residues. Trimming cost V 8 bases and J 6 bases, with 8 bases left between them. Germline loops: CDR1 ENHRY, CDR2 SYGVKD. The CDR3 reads CAIGHSNSPLHF. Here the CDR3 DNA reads TGTGCCATCGGACACTCTAATTCACCCCTCCACTTT.

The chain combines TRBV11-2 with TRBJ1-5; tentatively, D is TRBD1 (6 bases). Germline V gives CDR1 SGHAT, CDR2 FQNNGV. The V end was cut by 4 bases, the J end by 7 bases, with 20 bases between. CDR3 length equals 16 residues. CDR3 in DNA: TGTGCCAGCAGCTCCTCCTGGGGGGGGCGCATGCAGCCCCAGCATTTT. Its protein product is CASSSSWGGRMQPQHF.

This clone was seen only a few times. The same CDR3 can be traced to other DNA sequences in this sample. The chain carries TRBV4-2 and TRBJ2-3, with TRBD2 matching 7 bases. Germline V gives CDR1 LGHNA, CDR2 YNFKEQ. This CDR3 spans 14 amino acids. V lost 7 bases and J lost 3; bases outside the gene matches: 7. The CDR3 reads CASTSSGGTDTQYF. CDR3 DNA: TGTGCCAGCACCTCTAGCGGCGGGACAGATACGCAGTATTTT.

CDR3 protein: CASSQFGQINQPQHF. The CDR3, as DNA: TGTGCCAGCAGCCAATTTGGACAGATTAATCAGCCCCAGCATTTT. This chain links TRBV16 with TRBJ1-5; D perhaps matches TRBD1 (6 bases). This CDR3 region has 15 residues. CDR1 is KGHSY, CDR2 FQNENV, per germline. Trimming left V 1 base short and J 4 bases short, with 11 bases between.

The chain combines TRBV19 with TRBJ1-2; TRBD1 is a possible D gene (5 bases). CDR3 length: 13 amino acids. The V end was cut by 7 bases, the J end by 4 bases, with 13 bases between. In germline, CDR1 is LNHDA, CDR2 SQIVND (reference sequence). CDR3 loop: CASTGRGLYGYTF. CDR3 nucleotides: TGTGCCAGTACGGGGCGGGGACTCTATGGCTACACCTTC.

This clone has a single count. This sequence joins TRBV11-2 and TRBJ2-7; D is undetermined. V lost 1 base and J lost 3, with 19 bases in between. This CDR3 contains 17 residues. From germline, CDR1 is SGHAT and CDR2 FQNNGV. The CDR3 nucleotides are TGTGCCAGCAGCTTAGGGGCGACCTCCCGGGTCCACTACGAGCAGTACTTC. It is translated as CASSLGATSRVHYEQYF. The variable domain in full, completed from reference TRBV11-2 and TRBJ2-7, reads EAGVAQSPRYKIIEKRQSVAFWCNPISGHATLYWYQQILGQGPKLLIQFQNNGVVDDSQLPKDRFSAERLKGVDSTLKIQPAKLEDSAVYLCASSLGATSRVHYEQYFGPGTRLTVT.

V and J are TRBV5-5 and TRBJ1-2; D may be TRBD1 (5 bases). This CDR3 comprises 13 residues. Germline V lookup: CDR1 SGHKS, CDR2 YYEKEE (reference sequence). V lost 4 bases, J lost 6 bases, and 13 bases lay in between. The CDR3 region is CASSQTAFDGYTF. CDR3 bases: TGTGCCAGCAGCCAGACAGCTTTCGATGGCTACACCTTC.

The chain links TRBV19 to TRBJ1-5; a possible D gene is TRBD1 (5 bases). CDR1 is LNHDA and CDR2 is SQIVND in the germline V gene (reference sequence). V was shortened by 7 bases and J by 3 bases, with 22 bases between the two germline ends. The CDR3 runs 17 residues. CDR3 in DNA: TGTGCCAGTACCGACGGACATTTTGGGTTTTTCAATCAGCCCCAGCATTTT. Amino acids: CASTDGHFGFFNQPQHF.

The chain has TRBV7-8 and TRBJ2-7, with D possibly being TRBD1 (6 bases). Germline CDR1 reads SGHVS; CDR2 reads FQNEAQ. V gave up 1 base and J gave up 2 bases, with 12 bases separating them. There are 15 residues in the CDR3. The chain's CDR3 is CASSLVGTTAYEQYF. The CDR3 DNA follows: TGTGCCAGCAGCTTAGTAGGGACAACCGCCTACGAGCAGTACTTC.

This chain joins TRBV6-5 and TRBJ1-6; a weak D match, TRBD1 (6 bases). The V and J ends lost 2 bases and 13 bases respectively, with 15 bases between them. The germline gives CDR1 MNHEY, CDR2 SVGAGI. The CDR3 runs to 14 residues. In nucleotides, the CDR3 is TGTGCCAGCAGTTACCGGACAGCGGTGAGGCCCCTCCACTTT. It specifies CASSYRTAVRPLHF.

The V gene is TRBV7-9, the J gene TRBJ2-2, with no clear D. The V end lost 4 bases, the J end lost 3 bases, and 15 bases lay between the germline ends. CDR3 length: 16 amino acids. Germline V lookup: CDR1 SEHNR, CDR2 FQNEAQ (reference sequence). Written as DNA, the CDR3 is TGTGCCAGCAGCTCTGACGTGGGCGCGGACACCGGGGAGCTGTTTTTT. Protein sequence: CASSSDVGADTGELFF.

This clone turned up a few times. CDR3 bases: TGCAGTGCTAGACCGGATGGCTACACCTTC. This sequence encodes CSARPDGYTF. This chain joins TRBV20-1 and TRBJ1-2; D is ambiguous. There are 10 residues in the CDR3. Germline CDR1 reads DFQATT; CDR2 reads SNEGSKA (reference sequence). V was cut by 2 bases and J by 6 bases, with 4 bases left in between.

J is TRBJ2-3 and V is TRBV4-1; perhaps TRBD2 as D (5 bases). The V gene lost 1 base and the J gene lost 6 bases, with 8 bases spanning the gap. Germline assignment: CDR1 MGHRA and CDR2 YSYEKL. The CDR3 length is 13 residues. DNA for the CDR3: TGCGCCAGCAGCCAAGGGCCGGGGGATACGCAGTATTTT. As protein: CASSQGPGDTQYF.

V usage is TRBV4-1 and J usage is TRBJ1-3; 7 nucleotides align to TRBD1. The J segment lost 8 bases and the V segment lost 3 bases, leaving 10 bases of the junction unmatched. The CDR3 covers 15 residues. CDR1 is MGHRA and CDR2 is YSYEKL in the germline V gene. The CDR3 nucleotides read TGCGCCAGCAGCCACCTTCGAGACAGGGCCCACACCATATATTTT. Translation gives CASSHLRDRAHTIYF.

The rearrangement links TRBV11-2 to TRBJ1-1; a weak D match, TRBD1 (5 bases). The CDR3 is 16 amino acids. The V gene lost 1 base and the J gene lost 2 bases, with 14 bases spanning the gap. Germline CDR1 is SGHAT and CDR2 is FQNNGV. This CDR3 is CASSLGTSVINTEAFF. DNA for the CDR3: TGTGCCAGCAGCTTAGGGACAAGTGTCATAAACACTGAAGCTTTCTTT.

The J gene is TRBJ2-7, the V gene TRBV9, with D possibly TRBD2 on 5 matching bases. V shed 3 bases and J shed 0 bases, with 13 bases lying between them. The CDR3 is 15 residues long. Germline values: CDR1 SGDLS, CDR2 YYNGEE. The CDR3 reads CASSGETGSSYEQYF. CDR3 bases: TGTGCCAGCAGCGGCGAAACGGGGAGCTCCTACGAGCAGTACTTC.

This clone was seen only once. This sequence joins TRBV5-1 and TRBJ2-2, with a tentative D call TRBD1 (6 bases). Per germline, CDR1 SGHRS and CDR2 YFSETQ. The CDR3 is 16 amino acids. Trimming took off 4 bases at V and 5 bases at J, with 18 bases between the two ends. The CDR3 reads CASSMGHDVGTGELFF. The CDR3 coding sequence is TGCGCCAGCAGCATGGGACACGACGTAGGGACCGGGGAGCTGTTTTTT.

CDR3 coding DNA: TGTGCCAGCTCACTAGACATCGTTCTCTCCTACGAGCAGTACTTC. This codes for CASSLDIVLSYEQYF. The V call is TRBV18, the J call TRBJ2-7; D remains unclear. The CDR3 is made up of 15 amino acids. CDR1 KGHSH and CDR2 LQKENI come from the germline V gene. The V end was cut by 4 bases, the J end by 0 bases, with 13 bases between.

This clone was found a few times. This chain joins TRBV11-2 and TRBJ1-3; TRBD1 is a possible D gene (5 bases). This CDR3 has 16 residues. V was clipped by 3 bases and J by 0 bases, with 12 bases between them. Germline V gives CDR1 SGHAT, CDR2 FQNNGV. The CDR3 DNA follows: TGTGCCAGCAGCTTTATGAGACAGTCCTCTGGAAACACCATATATTTT. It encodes CASSFMRQSSGNTIYF.

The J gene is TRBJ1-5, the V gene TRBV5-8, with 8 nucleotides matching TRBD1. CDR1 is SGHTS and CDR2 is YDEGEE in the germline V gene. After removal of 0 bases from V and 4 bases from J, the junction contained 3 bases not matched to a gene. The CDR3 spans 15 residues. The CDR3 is CASSLVDRANQPQHF. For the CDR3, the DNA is TGTGCCAGCAGCTTGGTGGACAGGGCTAATCAGCCCCAGCATTTT.

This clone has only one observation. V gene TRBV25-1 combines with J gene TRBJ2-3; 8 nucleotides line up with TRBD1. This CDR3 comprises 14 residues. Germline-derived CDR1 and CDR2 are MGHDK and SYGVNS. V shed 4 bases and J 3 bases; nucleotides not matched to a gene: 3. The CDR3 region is CASSGQGWTDTQYF. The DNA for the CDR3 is TGTGCCAGCAGTGGACAGGGGTGGACAGATACGCAGTATTTT.